Listed below are T cell receptor beta chains from one sample, sequenced in a study of T cell changes during pregnancy in multiple sclerosis. Assay used: immunoSEQ multiplex PCR; TCRdb lists only in-frame clones, some missing. The repertoire holds tens of thousands of clones, with over 85% as singletons. The sequenced sample was peripheral blood, obtained in the second trimester of pregnancy. The receptors here all came from a female donor with multiple sclerosis, enrolled in a pregnancy study. The CDR3 runs from the conserved cysteine through the conserved F or W. Fields, in order: J gene, D gene, clone size, V gene, CDR3 protein, CDR3 DNA. The D gene is left open where the match is weak. Not every row has a clone size; where given, it reads once, few, many or a size class.

j_gene: TRBJ1-1
d_gene: TRBD1
abundance: once
v_gene: TRBV23-1
CDR3aa: CARPWTGQTEAFF
CDR3nt: TGCGCCAGGCCTTGGACAGGGCAAACTGAAGCTTTCTTT

j_gene: TRBJ2-5
d_gene: TRBD2
abundance: -
v_gene: TRBV6-1
CDR3aa: CASSLLRREQETQYF
CDR3nt: TGTGCCAGTAGTCTCCTTCGGCGGGAGCAGGAGACCCAGTACTTC

j_gene: TRBJ2-3
d_gene: -
abundance: -
v_gene: TRBV10-3
CDR3aa: CAISDRTFTDTQYF
CDR3nt: TGTGCCATCAGTGATCGAACTTTCACAGATACGCAGTATTTT

j_gene: TRBJ2-1
d_gene: -
abundance: few
v_gene: TRBV9
CDR3aa: CASTRRLDYNEQFF
CDR3nt: TGTGCCAGCACCAGGAGGCTGGATTACAATGAGCAGTTCTTC

j_gene: TRBJ2-1
d_gene: -
abundance: -
v_gene: TRBV6-5
CDR3aa: CASSPAQGYEQFF
CDR3nt: TGTGCCAGCAGCCCCGCTCAGGGCTATGAGCAGTTCTTC

j_gene: TRBJ2-7
d_gene: TRBD1
abundance: -
v_gene: TRBV28
CDR3aa: CASSQGGSRTYEQYF
CDR3nt: TGTGCCAGCAGTCAAGGGGGCTCCCGGACCTACGAGCAGTACTTC

j_gene: TRBJ2-7
d_gene: -
abundance: -
v_gene: TRBV28
CDR3aa: CASSFQSASYLAEQYF
CDR3nt: TGTGCCAGCAGTTTCCAATCAGCGAGTTATCTAGCCGAGCAGTACTTC

j_gene: TRBJ1-5
d_gene: -
abundance: -
v_gene: TRBV2
CDR3aa: CASSDAGTREPYSNQPQHF
CDR3nt: TGTGCCAGCAGTGACGCAGGGACAAGGGAGCCATATAGCAATCAGCCCCAGCATTTT

j_gene: TRBJ2-7
d_gene: -
abundance: -
v_gene: TRBV11-2
CDR3aa: CASSSIQKRFEQYF
CDR3nt: TGTGCCAGCAGCTCCATACAAAAAAGATTCGAGCAGTACTTC

j_gene: TRBJ2-7
d_gene: -
abundance: -
v_gene: TRBV2
CDR3aa: CASSEAYSYGEQYF
CDR3nt: TGTGCCAGCAGTGAAGCCTACTCGTACGGGGAGCAGTACTTC

j_gene: TRBJ2-7
d_gene: -
abundance: -
v_gene: TRBV5-4
CDR3aa: CASSSGTGLYEQYF
CDR3nt: TGTGCCAGCAGCTCAGGGACTGGCCTCTACGAGCAGTACTTC

j_gene: TRBJ1-4
d_gene: -
abundance: -
v_gene: TRBV27
CDR3aa: CASGRGAQEKLFF
CDR3nt: TGTGCCAGCGGGCGGGGGGCGCAAGAAAAACTGTTTTTT

j_gene: TRBJ2-1
d_gene: TRBD1
abundance: -
v_gene: TRBV23-1
CDR3aa: CASRVDRGADYDEQFF
CDR3nt: TGCGCCAGCAGGGTGGACAGGGGCGCAGATTACGATGAGCAGTTCTTC

j_gene: TRBJ1-2
d_gene: -
abundance: -
v_gene: TRBV6-5
CDR3aa: CASSYSQGYGYTF
CDR3nt: TGTGCCAGCAGTTACTCGCAGGGCTATGGCTACACCTTC

j_gene: TRBJ1-4
d_gene: -
abundance: -
v_gene: TRBV18
CDR3aa: CASSPGQGEKLFF
CDR3nt: TGTGCCAGCTCCCCCGGGCAGGGTGAAAAACTGTTTTTT

j_gene: TRBJ1-5
d_gene: TRBD1
abundance: -
v_gene: TRBV19
CDR3aa: CASRPTEDRGSQPQHF
CDR3nt: TGTGCCAGCCGACCGACCGAGGACAGGGGGTCTCAGCCCCAGCATTTT

j_gene: TRBJ2-5
d_gene: -
abundance: -
v_gene: TRBV19
CDR3aa: CASSRKRRSQETQYF
CDR3nt: TGTGCCAGTAGCAGGAAACGTAGAAGCCAAGAGACCCAGTACTTC

j_gene: TRBJ2-3
d_gene: -
abundance: -
v_gene: TRBV19
CDR3aa: CASKGGDTQYF
CDR3nt: TGTGCCAGTAAAGGGGGAGATACGCAGTATTTT

j_gene: TRBJ2-3
d_gene: TRBD2
abundance: -
v_gene: TRBV11-2
CDR3aa: CASSVLAGGGDTQYF
CDR3nt: TGTGCCAGCAGCGTGCTAGCGGGAGGAGGTGATACGCAGTATTTT

j_gene: TRBJ1-6
d_gene: TRBD1
abundance: -
v_gene: TRBV7-9
CDR3aa: CASRTGDSSYNSPLHF
CDR3nt: TGTGCCAGCAGAACTGGGGACAGCTCCTATAATTCACCCCTCCACTTT

j_gene: TRBJ2-1
d_gene: TRBD2
abundance: -
v_gene: TRBV10-2
CDR3aa: CARANTSGVPNEQFF
CDR3nt: TGCGCCAGAGCCAACACTAGCGGAGTACCCAATGAGCAGTTCTTC

j_gene: TRBJ2-5
d_gene: -
abundance: -
v_gene: TRBV28
CDR3aa: CASSPTNSAANQYF
CDR3nt: TGTGCCAGCAGTCCGACTAATTCAGCTGCGAACCAGTACTTC

j_gene: TRBJ1-5
d_gene: TRBD1
abundance: once
v_gene: TRBV18
CDR3aa: CASSPGQGYQPQHF
CDR3nt: TGTGCCAGCTCTCCAGGACAGGGTTATCAGCCCCAGCATTTT

j_gene: TRBJ1-1
d_gene: -
abundance: -
v_gene: TRBV6-1
CDR3aa: CASSDTREAFF
CDR3nt: TGTGCCAGCAGTGACACCAGGGAAGCTTTCTTT